The rows below give T cell receptor beta chains drawn from one sample of a study of T cell responses to AZD1222 COVID-19 vaccine. The data were produced by immunoSEQ multiplex PCR, yet TCRdb's version contains in-frame clones alone and is incomplete. The table lists roughly 140,000 clones, more than 90% of them singletons. The input for sequencing was peripheral blood, taken 28 days after the second AZD1222 dose. Receptors were obtained from an adult who received the AZD1222 COVID-19 vaccine. CDR3s include the opening cysteine and the closing phenylalanine or tryptophan. The D gene is left open where the match is weak. Size values are once, few and many counts, or a class for expanded clones, and some rows have none.

v_call,clone_size,j_call,d_call,cdr3_nt,cdr3_aa
TRBV11-3,-,TRBJ2-3,TRBD1,TGTGCCAGCAGCTCCGGGACAGGCACAGATACGCAGTATTTT,CASSSGTGTDTQYF
TRBV18,-,TRBJ2-2,-,TGTGCCAGCTCCAGTCGGCAGGGTGAAAACACCGGGGAGCTGTTTTTT,CASSSRQGENTGELFF
TRBV10-3,-,TRBJ1-1,TRBD1,TGTGCCATCAGAACGACAGGGCAAGGGACTGAAGCTTTCTTT,CAIRTTGQGTEAFF
TRBV7-9,-,TRBJ1-4,-,TGTGCCAGCAGCTTAGGGGGACTTGGGTATGAAAAACTGTTTTTT,CASSLGGLGYEKLFF
TRBV21-1,-,TRBJ2-2,-,TGTGCCAGCAGCAAAGCGCTTACAGGGGAGAACACCGGGGAGCTGTTTTTT,CASSKALTGENTGELFF
TRBV6-5,once,TRBJ2-7,TRBD2,TGTGCCAGCAGTTACTCTCCCAGGGAGGGCTCCTACGAGCAGTACTTC,CASSYSPREGSYEQYF
TRBV12-5,-,TRBJ2-2,-,TGTGCTAGTGGGCTGGGAGTGAGCAACACCGGGGAGCTGTTTTTT,CASGLGVSNTGELFF
TRBV19,-,TRBJ2-1,TRBD2,TGTGCCAGTAGTATAAGCCGGGACTACACAAATGAGCAGTTCTTC,CASSISRDYTNEQFF
TRBV7-9,few,TRBJ2-5,TRBD1,TGTGCCAGCAGCTTAATAGAACAGGGGTCAGGGACCCAGTACTTC,CASSLIEQGSGTQYF
TRBV5-4,-,TRBJ1-2,-,TGTGCCAGCCGAATCGGGGGTCAGGATGGCTACACCTTC,CASRIGGQDGYTF
TRBV9,-,TRBJ1-2,TRBD1,TGTGCCAGCAGCGTAGCTACGGGACAGTCGTATGGCTACACCTTC,CASSVATGQSYGYTF
TRBV11-3,few,TRBJ2-7,-,TGTGCCAGCAGCTTAGATGCCTACGAGCAGTACTTC,CASSLDAYEQYF
TRBV3-1/TRBV3-2,-,TRBJ2-4,-,TGTGCCAGCAGCCAAGGCGGTCCTCCGGCCAAAAACATTCAGTACTTC,CASSQGGPPAKNIQYF
TRBV30,once,TRBJ1-3,-,TGTGCCTGGAGCGGGAGCTCTGGAAACACCATATATTTT,CAWSGSSGNTIYF
TRBV11-2,-,TRBJ1-1,-,TGTGCCAGCAGCTCATTAAGACATCGGCAGGAAGCTTTCTTT,CASSSLRHRQEAFF
TRBV25-1,once,TRBJ2-2,TRBD2,TGTGCCAGCACCCCCCCGGCGGGGAGGGAGGGGACCGGGGAGCTGTTTTTT,CASTPPAGREGTGELFF
TRBV7-9,-,TRBJ2-3,TRBD2,TGTGCCAGCAGCTCAGGCTCTAGCGGGAGGATTGTCACAGATACGCAGTATTTT,CASSSGSSGRIVTDTQYF
TRBV24-1,-,TRBJ2-1,TRBD2,TGTGCCACCAGTGATTTCGGCGGGGGTGAGCAGTTCTTC,CATSDFGGGEQFF
TRBV4-2,-,TRBJ1-1,-,TGTGCCAGCAGCGCATTAGGCGGTGAAGCTTTCTTT,CASSALGGEAFF
TRBV5-4,-,TRBJ2-1,-,TGTGCCAGCAGAAGAGACAGTTACAATGAGCAGTTCTTC,CASRRDSYNEQFF
TRBV7-2,once,TRBJ1-4,-,TGTGCCAGCAGCATGGGGGCGGGGGAAAAACTGTTTTTT,CASSMGAGEKLFF
TRBV11-2,-,TRBJ2-7,-,TGTGCCAGCAGCTCCGCCTACGAGCAGTACTTC,CASSSAYEQYF
TRBV5-1,once,TRBJ1-6,-,TGCGCCAGCAGCCGCGCCCTGGACAGAGCGAAAAATTCACCCCTCCACTTT,CASSRALDRAKNSPLHF
TRBV5-1,-,TRBJ2-7,-,TGCGCCAGCAGCTTGGTTTCGGGGGTCGAGCAGTACTTC,CASSLVSGVEQYF
TRBV30,-,TRBJ2-7,-,TGTGCCTGTTGTCGGGGAAGTCGCTCCTACGAGCAGTACTTC,CACCRGSRSYEQYF
TRBV3-1/TRBV3-2,-,TRBJ2-7,-,TGTGCCAGCAGCCAAGAGTCCAAGGTGGGCTACGAGCAGTACTTC,CASSQESKVGYEQYF
TRBV5-5,-,TRBJ2-2,TRBD1,TGTGCCAGCAGCCTGGACAGGGCGAGCGGGGAGCTGTTTTTT,CASSLDRASGELFF
TRBV12-2,-,TRBJ1-5,-,TGTGCAAGTCGTCTTGACAGGCCCCCCAATCAGCCCCAGCATTTT,CASRLDRPPNQPQHF
TRBV11-2,-,TRBJ1-1,-,TGTGCCAGCAGCCCTGGGGGGGCGGGGGACACTGAAGCTTTCTTT,CASSPGGAGDTEAFF
TRBV28,-,TRBJ2-7,TRBD1,TGTGCCAGCAGTTTACCCATGACAACAGGGGCATACGAGCAGTACTTC,CASSLPMTTGAYEQYF
TRBV9,-,TRBJ2-7,-,TGTGCCAGCAGCATAGGGGGTGGGTCCTACGAGCAGTACTTC,CASSIGGGSYEQYF
TRBV6-1,-,TRBJ2-2,-,TGTGCCAGCAGTGAAGGATGGCCCGGGGAGCTGTTTTTT,CASSEGWPGELFF
TRBV9,-,TRBJ2-1,TRBD2,TGTGCCAGCAGCGTAGACGGGAGGTCCTACAATGAGCAGTTCTTC,CASSVDGRSYNEQFF
TRBV10-1,-,TRBJ2-3,-,TGCGCCAGCAGTGAATGGGGGAGTGTAGGCACAGATACGCAGTATTTT,CASSEWGSVGTDTQYF
TRBV4-2,-,TRBJ2-2,-,TGTGCCAGCAGCCAAGATAGAAACACCGGGGAGCTGTTTTTT,CASSQDRNTGELFF
TRBV10-3,-,TRBJ2-1,-,TGTGCCATCAGGAGATCAGGGGATAGGACCAATGAGCAGTTCTTC,CAIRRSGDRTNEQFF
TRBV11-3,-,TRBJ2-5,-,TGTGCCAGCAGCCACAGGGTGGAGGAGACCCAGTACTTC,CASSHRVEETQYF
TRBV3-1/TRBV3-2,-,TRBJ1-3,-,TGTGCCAGCAGCCACCCCGACGCTGGAAACACCATATATTTT,CASSHPDAGNTIYF
TRBV18,-,TRBJ2-7,TRBD2,TGTGCCAGCTCTCCCCAGGGCCAGCGGGGCTACGAGCAGTACTTC,CASSPQGQRGYEQYF
TRBV6-5,-,TRBJ2-7,-,TGTGCCAGCAACGGGCAGCTTGGGGCCTACGAGCAGTACTTC,CASNGQLGAYEQYF
TRBV4-1,-,TRBJ2-1,-,TGCGCCAGCAGCCAAGTGGACCTTGGACTCTCCTACAATGAGCAGTTCTTC,CASSQVDLGLSYNEQFF
TRBV6-5,-,TRBJ1-1,-,TGTGCCAGCAGGGACCTGGGTGGAGCTTTCTTT,CASRDLGGAFF
TRBV27,-,TRBJ1-1,TRBD1,TGTGCCAGCAGTCCTTTCGGGACAGGGGGCGTGAGAGGGACTGAAGCTTTCTTT,CASSPFGTGGVRGTEAFF
TRBV5-8,-,TRBJ1-5,-,TGTGCCAGCAGCTTGGTCCTGAGCAATCAGCCCCAGCATTTT,CASSLVLSNQPQHF
TRBV7-2,-,TRBJ1-1,-,TGTGCCAGCAGCTTAATCGGGGGGGCTTGGGCTGAAGCTTTCTTT,CASSLIGGAWAEAFF
TRBV6-2/TRBV6-3,-,TRBJ2-3,TRBD2,TGTGCCAGCAGTTCCTTCTGGACTAGCGGGAGAACAGATACGCAGTATTTT,CASSSFWTSGRTDTQYF
TRBV21-1,-,TRBJ1-2,-,TGTGCCAGCAGTCCTCCCCACAGCGCAGACAGGGTCGGTGGCTACACCTTC,CASSPPHSADRVGGYTF
TRBV3-1/TRBV3-2,-,TRBJ1-6,-,TGTGCCAGCAGAAAACAACAGGGAACCCTCACCCCGAGCTCCTATAATTCACCCCTCCACTTT,CASRKQQGTLTPSSYNSPLHF